This paragraph reports one TCR beta chain. The data are from a study of blood T cell repertoires in COVID-19. This CDR3 is built from 14 residues. The V and J ends lost 4 bases and 6 bases, in that order; junction bases with no gene match: 7. Germline V gene data show CDR1 as SNHLY and CDR2 as FYNNEI. As processed by the authors: How many nucleated cells were present was estimated from reference gene primer amplification. Only in-frame clones appear in the TCRdb table, and some are missing; sequencing was by immunoSEQ multiplex PCR. V, J and clone size derive from that table, while D and trimming were established from the DNA sequence. The data contain about 320,000 clones, about 85% of them singletons.

The receptor's source is a woman in her 30s who had been exposed to COVID-19. Sequenced sample: PBMCs or T cells enriched from blood (not recorded which). This chain connects TRBV2 to TRBJ2-7; 9 positions match TRBD2. This CDR3 reads CASSGGGRAGEQYF. The CDR3 region has the DNA TGTGCCAGCAGTGGAGGCGGGAGGGCGGGCGAGCAGTACTTC.